The 12 T cell receptor beta chains reported below all come from one sample, sequenced in a study of OX40 agonist ivuxolimab in advanced cancers. Libraries were made using the immunoSEQ multiplex PCR assay. TCRdb stores this immuneACCESS table with in-frame sequences only. Part of the clones is absent; in the studies checked, under half of the shortfall reflects unresolved V genes, and no reason is known for the rest. The sample table contains some 50,000 clones; only one count was recorded for around nine tenths of them. Roughly 1.5% of the sample rests with the top ten. The material was CD4+ or CD8+ T cells sorted from blood, obtained in a trial of the OX40 agonist ivuxolimab. The receptors shown here come from an adult with an advanced solid tumor such as melanoma, head and neck, liver or kidney cancer.

The V and J genes are TRBV27 and TRBJ2-7; a possible D gene is TRBD1 (5 bases). The CDR3 covers 14 residues. V lost 2 bases and J lost 4, with 12 bases in between. CDR1 MNHEY and CDR2 SMNVEV come from the germline V gene (reference sequence). The DNA of the CDR3 is TGTGCCAGCAGTTTAGCAGGGAAGCCGTACGAGCAGTACTTC. Amino acid sequence: CASSLAGKPYEQYF.

This chain links TRBV6-1 with TRBJ1-5, with D perhaps TRBD1 (5 bases). CDR1 is MNHNS and CDR2 is SASEGT in the germline V gene. The CDR3 is 12 residues long. Deletions cut 8 bases from V and 9 bases from J, with 14 bases between. The DNA for the CDR3 is TGTGCCAGCCAGGGCCCTCGGTCGCCCCAGCATTTT. Its translation: CASQGPRSPQHF.

V and J are TRBV5-1 and TRBJ2-7, with 7 bases that match TRBD1. J was trimmed by 4 bases and V by 4 bases; bases with no gene match: 8. Germline V gives CDR1 SGHRS, CDR2 YFSETQ. The CDR3 length is 14 residues. The CDR3 protein is CASSAGQETYEQYF. The CDR3 coding sequence is TGCGCCAGCAGCGCCGGACAGGAGACTTACGAGCAGTACTTC.

The chain uses TRBV5-8 and TRBJ1-2, with TRBD1 identical over 7 bases. The trim removed 1 base at V and 3 bases at J, leaving 0 bases unmatched. Germline CDR1 SGHTS, CDR2 YDEGEE. The CDR3 has 13 amino acids. CDR3 DNA sequence: TGTGCCAGCAGCTTGACAGGGGACTATGGCTACACCTTC. Amino acid sequence: CASSLTGDYGYTF.

The rearrangement joins TRBV10-3 to TRBJ2-3, with 7 bases matching TRBD1. CDR1 and CDR2 from the germline V gene are ENHRY and SYGVKD. With V trimmed by 5 bases and J by 2 bases, 7 bases remained unmatched. This CDR3 contains 15 residues. CDR3 region: CAISKDRENTDTQYF. The CDR3 nucleotides read TGTGCCATCAGTAAAGACAGGGAAAACACAGATACGCAGTATTTT.

Remarks on this clone: Within the sample, other DNA sequences also encode this same CDR3. The V gene is TRBV5-6, the J gene TRBJ1-1, with 8 bases lining up with TRBD1. The ends lost 8 bases at V and 6 bases at J; junction bases unmatched: 15. The CDR3 is 15 amino acids. CDR1 is SGHDT, CDR2 YYEEEE, per germline. The CDR3 DNA reads as TGTGCCAGTAGCCCGAGACCAGGACAGGGCCCTGAAGCTTTCTTT. As protein: CASSPRPGQGPEAFF.

The chain recombines TRBV7-2 with TRBJ2-5; 8 bases map to TRBD2. This CDR3 spans 14 amino acids. Germline V gives CDR1 SGHTA, CDR2 FQGNSA. The V and J ends lost 5 bases and 2 bases, in that order; junction bases with no gene match: 4. The CDR3 spells CASSPGLAQETQYF. DNA for the CDR3: TGTGCCAGCAGCCCAGGACTAGCTCAAGAGACCCAGTACTTC.

The genes are TRBV28 and TRBJ1-2, with D unresolved. The CDR3 totals 15 residues. CDR1 and CDR2 from the germline V gene are MDHEN and SYDVKM. Deletions cut 4 bases from V and 2 bases from J, with 14 bases between. The CDR3 bases are TGTGCCAGCAGTTACCGTGGAAGGGCCAACTATGGCTACACCTTC. It is translated as CASSYRGRANYGYTF.

The V and J genes are TRBV1 and TRBJ1-5. TRBV1 is a pseudogene. The CDR3 covers 14 residues. The CDR3 nucleotides are TGCACCAGCAGCCACCCTTGGGAGCAATCAGCCCAGCATTTT. It codes for CTSSHPWEQSAQHF.

This chain joins TRBV10-1 and TRBJ1-2; no clear D. Trimming took 1 base from V and 2 from J, leaving 5 bases between them. CDR1 and CDR2 (germline): WNHNN, SYGVQD (reference sequence). The CDR3 has 13 amino acids. This CDR3 reads CASSEYRNYGYTF. CDR3 DNA: TGCGCCAGCAGTGAGTACAGAAACTATGGCTACACCTTC.

The rearrangement links TRBV21-1 to TRBJ1-2. TRBV21-1 is reported as a pseudogene. This CDR3 comprises 10 residues. CDR3 nucleotides: TGTGTGGAGACCCCTAGAGGCTACACCTTC. Translation gives CVETPRGYTF.

The J gene is TRBJ1-3, the V gene TRBV7-2, with 7 bases identical to TRBD1. CDR3 length: 18 amino acids. CDR1 is SGHTA and CDR2 is FQGNSA in the germline V gene. J gave up 1 base and V 1 base, and 10 bases lay outside the gene matches. This CDR3 reads CASSLEGTVHFSGNTIYF. The CDR3 bases are TGTGCCAGCAGCTTAGAGGGGACAGTCCACTTTTCTGGAAACACCATATATTTT.